A selection of T cell receptor beta chains follows, all from one sample in a study of CD8 T cells in ankylosing spondylitis. TCRdb processed the 5' RACE reads anew with MiXCR; each CDR3 protein has one entry. The table has about 420,000 distinct CDR3 sequences, about 20% seen once. The sequenced material came from blood, either unsorted or a sorted T cell fraction (not recorded which). Receptors originate from a male donor with ankylosing spondylitis. Both conserved end residues are part of each CDR3. D genes are given only for firm matches. Size is omitted from some rows. Given values are once, few, many or a class for expanded clones.

CDR3 DNA: TGTGCCAGCAGCTTAGGAGGACAGGTGGGGGAGCAGTACTTC
CDR3 protein: CASSLGGQVGEQYF
V gene: TRBV7-9
CDR3 length: 14
clone size: few
D gene: TRBD1
J gene: TRBJ2-7

CDR3 DNA: TGTGCCATCAGCGGGATTGGATCGGGAGATGAAAAACTGTTTTTT
CDR3 protein: CAISGIGSGDEKLFF
V gene: TRBV10-3
CDR3 length: 15
clone size: NA
D gene: NA
J gene: TRBJ1-4

CDR3 DNA: TGTGCCAGTAGTATAGATCGGAAGTACGAGCAGTACTTC
CDR3 protein: CASSIDRKYEQYF
V gene: TRBV19
CDR3 length: 13
clone size: NA
D gene: NA
J gene: TRBJ2-7

CDR3 DNA: TGTGCCAGCAGGACTGCGGCCCTTCAAGAGACCCAGTACTTC
CDR3 protein: CASRTAALQETQYF
V gene: TRBV6-2/TRBV6-3
CDR3 length: 14
clone size: NA
D gene: NA
J gene: TRBJ2-5

CDR3 DNA: TGTGCCAGCAGCTTACTGACAGCCCGACGAGGTGAGCAGTACTTC
CDR3 protein: CASSLLTARRGEQYF
V gene: TRBV5-5
CDR3 length: 15
clone size: few
D gene: NA
J gene: TRBJ2-7

CDR3 DNA: TGCAGTGCTAGAGATCAGGGATCTCTCGCTGGCTACACCTTC
CDR3 protein: CSARDQGSLAGYTF
V gene: TRBV20-1
CDR3 length: 14
clone size: NA
D gene: NA
J gene: TRBJ1-2

CDR3 DNA: TGCAGTGCTCATGGACTCGACCAAGAGACCCAGTACTTC
CDR3 protein: CSAHGLDQETQYF
V gene: TRBV20-1
CDR3 length: 13
clone size: NA
D gene: NA
J gene: TRBJ2-5

CDR3 DNA: TGCGCCAGCAGCCAGGAACTAACGGGACAGGGACTAGGGGACATTCAGTACTTC
CDR3 protein: CASSQELTGQGLGDIQYF
V gene: TRBV4-1
CDR3 length: 18
clone size: few
D gene: NA
J gene: TRBJ2-4

CDR3 DNA: TGTGCCAGCAGCCGACAATTGGGATCCACCGGGGAGCTGTTTTTT
CDR3 protein: CASSRQLGSTGELFF
V gene: TRBV12-3/TRBV12-4
CDR3 length: 15
clone size: few
D gene: NA
J gene: TRBJ2-2

CDR3 DNA: TGTGCCAGCAGCTGGGTGTCGCGCAATGAGCAGTTCTTC
CDR3 protein: CASSWVSRNEQFF
V gene: TRBV28
CDR3 length: 13
clone size: few
D gene: NA
J gene: TRBJ2-1

CDR3 DNA: TGTGCCAGCAGTTACCTTCAGATCACTGCCACAGATACGCAGTATTTT
CDR3 protein: CASSYLQITATDTQYF
V gene: TRBV6-5
CDR3 length: 16
clone size: few
D gene: NA
J gene: TRBJ2-3

CDR3 DNA: TGTGCCAGTTCGGCGCTAGGGACTACTCAGCCCCAGCATTTT
CDR3 protein: CASSALGTTQPQHF
V gene: TRBV19
CDR3 length: 14
clone size: few
D gene: NA
J gene: TRBJ1-5

CDR3 DNA: TGCGCCAGCAGCCCTGGGACTTTCACAGATACGCAGTATTTT
CDR3 protein: CASSPGTFTDTQYF
V gene: TRBV5-1
CDR3 length: 14
clone size: NA
D gene: NA
J gene: TRBJ2-3

CDR3 DNA: TGCAGTGCTAGCCCATGGGGGGAAGGGGAGACCCAGTACTTC
CDR3 protein: CSASPWGEGETQYF
V gene: TRBV20-1
CDR3 length: 14
clone size: few
D gene: NA
J gene: TRBJ2-5

CDR3 DNA: TGTGCCAGCAGTTTGGGGGGGGTCACTGAAGCTTTCTTT
CDR3 protein: CASSLGGVTEAFF
V gene: TRBV12-3/TRBV12-4
CDR3 length: 13
clone size: many
D gene: NA
J gene: TRBJ1-1

CDR3 DNA: TGCAGCGTTGATCTACACCAGGGAAATACGCAGTATTTT
CDR3 protein: CSVDLHQGNTQYF
V gene: TRBV29-1
CDR3 length: 13
clone size: few
D gene: NA
J gene: TRBJ2-3

CDR3 DNA: TGCGCCAGCAGCCAGAACAGGGGCGGTTACGAGCAGTACTTC
CDR3 protein: CASSQNRGGYEQYF
V gene: TRBV4-3
CDR3 length: 14
clone size: NA
D gene: TRBD1
J gene: TRBJ2-7

CDR3 DNA: TGTGCCAGCAGCAAAGTGGGGCAGGGACGGGAGACCCAGTACTTC
CDR3 protein: CASSKVGQGRETQYF
V gene: TRBV21-1
CDR3 length: 15
clone size: few
D gene: NA
J gene: TRBJ2-5

CDR3 DNA: TGTGCCAGCAGCTTCGGGGCGGGAGGCAATGAGCAGTTCTTC
CDR3 protein: CASSFGAGGNEQFF
V gene: TRBV7-9
CDR3 length: 14
clone size: NA
D gene: TRBD2
J gene: TRBJ2-1

CDR3 DNA: TGTGCCAGCAGCTTAGTAGTCAATACGCAGTATTTT
CDR3 protein: CASSLVVNTQYF
V gene: TRBV7-9
CDR3 length: 12
clone size: NA
D gene: NA
J gene: TRBJ2-3

CDR3 DNA: TGTGCCAGCAGCGTGCGGACTAGCGGGACGTACGAGCAGTACTTC
CDR3 protein: CASSVRTSGTYEQYF
V gene: TRBV7-2
CDR3 length: 15
clone size: few
D gene: TRBD2
J gene: TRBJ2-7

CDR3 DNA: TGTGCCAGCAGCGAAGGGCTAAGCGGGATTGGGAATGAGCAGTTCTTC
CDR3 protein: CASSEGLSGIGNEQFF
V gene: TRBV11-1
CDR3 length: 16
clone size: NA
D gene: TRBD2
J gene: TRBJ2-1

CDR3 DNA: TGTGCCACCAGTGATTTGCACGAGCGGGTACCATCCGAGACCCAGTACTTC
CDR3 protein: CATSDLHERVPSETQYF
V gene: TRBV24-1
CDR3 length: 17
clone size: NA
D gene: NA
J gene: TRBJ2-5

CDR3 DNA: TGTGCCAGCAGAAACAGGGTAACTCCCTACGAGCAGTACTTC
CDR3 protein: CASRNRVTPYEQYF
V gene: TRBV25-1
CDR3 length: 14
clone size: many
D gene: NA
J gene: TRBJ2-7

CDR3 DNA: TGCGCCAGCAGCTTGGTGGCAGGATTAAACACCGGGGAGCTGTTTTTT
CDR3 protein: CASSLVAGLNTGELFF
V gene: TRBV5-1
CDR3 length: 16
clone size: few
D gene: NA
J gene: TRBJ2-2

CDR3 DNA: TGTGCCATCAGTGAGTCGGGCAGCGGGAGTGGGTCCTACAATGAGCAGTTCTTC
CDR3 protein: CAISESGSGSGSYNEQFF
V gene: TRBV10-3
CDR3 length: 18
clone size: many
D gene: TRBD2
J gene: TRBJ2-1

CDR3 DNA: TGTGCCAGCAGCTTGGGGACTAGATCCAATGAGCAGTTCTTC
CDR3 protein: CASSLGTRSNEQFF
V gene: TRBV11-2
CDR3 length: 14
clone size: NA
D gene: TRBD2
J gene: TRBJ2-1

CDR3 DNA: TGCAGTGCTATCCTGAGCGTTGACTCCTACAATGAGCAGTTCTTC
CDR3 protein: CSAILSVDSYNEQFF
V gene: TRBV20-1
CDR3 length: 15
clone size: many
D gene: NA
J gene: TRBJ2-1

CDR3 DNA: TGCAGTGCTAGGGGGACTAGCGGGAGGGCCTTTTTGTACGAGCAGTACTTC
CDR3 protein: CSARGTSGRAFLYEQYF
V gene: TRBV20-1
CDR3 length: 17
clone size: few
D gene: TRBD2
J gene: TRBJ2-7

CDR3 DNA: TGTGCCAGCAGCTTAGCGGGTTTGGGACCCCACCGGTACAATGAGCAGTTCTTC
CDR3 protein: CASSLAGLGPHRYNEQFF
V gene: TRBV11-1
CDR3 length: 18
clone size: few
D gene: NA
J gene: TRBJ2-1

CDR3 DNA: TGTGCCAGCAGCTACGACGCGGGTGGGATCGGGGAGCTGTTTTTT
CDR3 protein: CASSYDAGGIGELFF
V gene: TRBV3-1
CDR3 length: 15
clone size: few
D gene: NA
J gene: TRBJ2-2

CDR3 DNA: TGCAGTGCTAGAACTACTAGCGGGAGGGCCCTGGATGAGCAGTTCTTC
CDR3 protein: CSARTTSGRALDEQFF
V gene: TRBV20-1
CDR3 length: 16
clone size: NA
D gene: TRBD2
J gene: TRBJ2-1

CDR3 DNA: TGCAGCGCCGGGACATTATCCTACGAGCAGTACTTC
CDR3 protein: CSAGTLSYEQYF
V gene: TRBV29-1
CDR3 length: 12
clone size: few
D gene: NA
J gene: TRBJ2-7

CDR3 DNA: TGTGCCAGCAGTCGCACTAGCGGGACTTGGAATGAGCAGTTCTTC
CDR3 protein: CASSRTSGTWNEQFF
V gene: TRBV12-3/TRBV12-4
CDR3 length: 15
clone size: NA
D gene: TRBD2
J gene: TRBJ2-1

CDR3 DNA: TGCAGTGCAATGAACCCTACACAGTTCGCGAACACCGGGGAGCTGTTTTTT
CDR3 protein: CSAMNPTQFANTGELFF
V gene: TRBV20-1
CDR3 length: 17
clone size: few
D gene: NA
J gene: TRBJ2-2

CDR3 DNA: TGTGCCAGCAGCCGGAGGTCGAGCAGGGAGGACGAGCAGTACTTC
CDR3 protein: CASSRRSSREDEQYF
V gene: TRBV12-3/TRBV12-4
CDR3 length: 15
clone size: NA
D gene: NA
J gene: TRBJ2-7

CDR3 DNA: TGTGCCAGCAGTCGAGCGGGATTCACAGATACGCAGTATTTT
CDR3 protein: CASSRAGFTDTQYF
V gene: TRBV6-1
CDR3 length: 14
clone size: NA
D gene: TRBD2
J gene: TRBJ2-3

CDR3 DNA: TGTGCCATCAGTGCCCGTGAGGGGTCCTCCTACAATGAGCAGTTCTTC
CDR3 protein: CAISAREGSSYNEQFF
V gene: TRBV10-3
CDR3 length: 16
clone size: few
D gene: NA
J gene: TRBJ2-1

CDR3 DNA: TGTGCCAGCAGTTTAGGGAGGAGGGGAACTGGAAACACCATATATTTT
CDR3 protein: CASSLGRRGTGNTIYF
V gene: TRBV28
CDR3 length: 16
clone size: NA
D gene: NA
J gene: TRBJ1-3

CDR3 DNA: TGCGCCAGCAGCCAAGGGCAGGGGGAAATCTATGGCTACACCTTC
CDR3 protein: CASSQGQGEIYGYTF
V gene: TRBV4-1
CDR3 length: 15
clone size: few
D gene: TRBD1
J gene: TRBJ1-2

CDR3 DNA: TGTGCCAGCACCATGGACAGGTCTCGGGGCTACACCTTC
CDR3 protein: CASTMDRSRGYTF
V gene: TRBV25-1
CDR3 length: 13
clone size: few
D gene: TRBD1
J gene: TRBJ1-2

CDR3 DNA: TGTGCCAGCAGCTTAAGGCGGGAGCTTTGGGGCAATGAGCAGTTCTTC
CDR3 protein: CASSLRRELWGNEQFF
V gene: TRBV7-8
CDR3 length: 16
clone size: NA
D gene: TRBD2
J gene: TRBJ2-1

CDR3 DNA: TGTGCCAGCAGCCCCGTCCAGGGAACCTTCTACGAGCAGTACTTC
CDR3 protein: CASSPVQGTFYEQYF
V gene: TRBV6-1
CDR3 length: 15
clone size: NA
D gene: NA
J gene: TRBJ2-7

CDR3 DNA: TGTGCCAGCAGTCCGGGGACAGGGGGGACAACTAATGAAAAACTGTTTTTT
CDR3 protein: CASSPGTGGTTNEKLFF
V gene: TRBV27
CDR3 length: 17
clone size: NA
D gene: TRBD1
J gene: TRBJ1-4

CDR3 DNA: TGCGCCAGCAGCTTGGATCGGGTTGGTTCCTACAATGAGCAGTTCTTC
CDR3 protein: CASSLDRVGSYNEQFF
V gene: TRBV5-1
CDR3 length: 16
clone size: few
D gene: NA
J gene: TRBJ2-1

CDR3 DNA: TGCGCCAGTTTTTTCAGCGATTTCAGTACAGATACGCAGTATTTT
CDR3 protein: CASFFSDFSTDTQYF
V gene: TRBV5-1
CDR3 length: 15
clone size: NA
D gene: NA
J gene: TRBJ2-3

CDR3 DNA: TGTGCCAGCAGAAGATGGACAAGATGGGACGAGCAGTACTTC
CDR3 protein: CASRRWTRWDEQYF
V gene: TRBV7-9
CDR3 length: 14
clone size: NA
D gene: NA
J gene: TRBJ2-7

CDR3 DNA: TGTGCCAGCAGCACGGGACTAGCGGGAGCCTCGCGAACCGGGGAGCTGTTTTTT
CDR3 protein: CASSTGLAGASRTGELFF
V gene: TRBV11-2
CDR3 length: 18
clone size: NA
D gene: TRBD2
J gene: TRBJ2-2

CDR3 DNA: TGTGCCAGCAGCTGGACAGGGAGTTACGCCGGGGAGCTGTTTTTT
CDR3 protein: CASSWTGSYAGELFF
V gene: TRBV7-9
CDR3 length: 15
clone size: NA
D gene: TRBD1
J gene: TRBJ2-2

CDR3 DNA: TGCAGCGTTGAAAGAGCGGGAGGGGGATACTCCTACAATGAGCAGTTCTTC
CDR3 protein: CSVERAGGGYSYNEQFF
V gene: TRBV29-1
CDR3 length: 17
clone size: many
D gene: TRBD2
J gene: TRBJ2-1

CDR3 DNA: TGTGCCAGCAGTTCTAGGACTAGCACCAGCGAGCAGTACTTC
CDR3 protein: CASSSRTSTSEQYF
V gene: TRBV6-5
CDR3 length: 14
clone size: few
D gene: TRBD2
J gene: TRBJ2-7

CDR3 DNA: TGTGCCACCGGACAGGGGGCGCGTACCGGGGAGCTGTTTTTT
CDR3 protein: CATGQGARTGELFF
V gene: TRBV12-3/TRBV12-4
CDR3 length: 14
clone size: NA
D gene: TRBD1
J gene: TRBJ2-2

CDR3 DNA: TGTGCCAGCAGCCAACCGCGGGGCCAAGAGACCCAGTACTTC
CDR3 protein: CASSQPRGQETQYF
V gene: TRBV3-1
CDR3 length: 14
clone size: once
D gene: NA
J gene: TRBJ2-5

CDR3 DNA: TGTGCCAGCTCACCGGGTTTTGCAGGGCGTTTTGGCGAGCAGTACTTC
CDR3 protein: CASSPGFAGRFGEQYF
V gene: TRBV18
CDR3 length: 16
clone size: few
D gene: NA
J gene: TRBJ2-7

CDR3 DNA: TGTGCCAGCAGAACGACTAGCGGGCAGGGCACAGATACGCAGTATTTT
CDR3 protein: CASRTTSGQGTDTQYF
V gene: TRBV7-8
CDR3 length: 16
clone size: NA
D gene: TRBD2
J gene: TRBJ2-3

CDR3 DNA: TGTGCCAGCAGCCAAGGCGCAGGGCTTTTCAGTCAGCCCCAGCATTTT
CDR3 protein: CASSQGAGLFSQPQHF
V gene: TRBV5-6
CDR3 length: 16
clone size: few
D gene: NA
J gene: TRBJ1-5

CDR3 DNA: TGTGCCAGCAGTTTACCCACAGGGCTGAACACTGAAGCTTTCTTT
CDR3 protein: CASSLPTGLNTEAFF
V gene: TRBV28
CDR3 length: 15
clone size: few
D gene: NA
J gene: TRBJ1-1